This T cell receptor (beta chain) originates from a study of neoadjuvant anti-PD-1 for oral cavity cancer. Sequenced by immunoSEQ multiplex PCR; TCRdb stores in-frame clones only, minus some. The sample yields about 37,000 clones, about 36% seen once. Time point: after neoadjuvant nivolumab, at surgical resection. Patients had HPV-negative, locally advanced oral cavity squamous cell carcinoma. Germline values: CDR1 SGHRS, CDR2 YFSETQ. The CDR3 sequence is 16 residues long. The V gene end was trimmed by 4 bases and the J gene end by 4 bases; junction bases not matched to a gene: 13. The sequence came from a person aged 40 to 85 with oral cavity squamous cell carcinoma. The sample was tumor tissue, taken after nivolumab (anti-PD-1) treatment. The rearrangement uses TRBV5-1 and TRBJ2-7; 8 bases align to TRBD1. CDR3 residues: CASSRTGRTGWYEQYF. Here the CDR3 DNA reads TGCGCCAGCAGCCGAACAGGCCGGACAGGGTGGTACGAGCAGTACTTC.